The source of this T cell receptor (beta chain) is a study of OX40 agonist ivuxolimab in advanced cancers. Study overall: Melanoma, hepatocellular carcinoma, head and neck or renal cell cancer occurred in dose-escalation patients. Study-level points and caveats: CD4+ and CD8+ blood T cells expanded clonally by week 6 at 0.1 to 3.0 mg/kg. Expanded clones belonging to CD8+ T cells outnumbered, on average, those of CD4+.

The CDR3 consists of 11 residues. Germline CDR1 and CDR2: LNHDA and SQIVND (reference sequence). Deletions cut 4 bases from V and 11 bases from J, with 11 bases between. Assay used: immunoSEQ multiplex PCR; TCRdb lists only in-frame clones, some missing. The sample holds around 80,000 clones, approximately 89% seen once. Collection of blood occurred at baseline, at cycle 4 day 1, and at cycle 7 day 1. This clone came up a few times. The antigen remains undetermined. The sample in question was CD4+ or CD8+ T cells sorted from blood, obtained in a trial of the OX40 agonist ivuxolimab. J is TRBJ1-1 and V is TRBV19; D gene uncertain. The source of this sequence is an adult with an advanced solid tumor such as melanoma, head and neck, liver or kidney cancer. This chain's CDR3 is CASSTGIIAFF. CDR3 nucleotide sequence: TGTGCCAGTAGTACGGGGATAATCGCTTTCTTT.